These T cell receptor beta chains were read from a single sample in a study of cytomegalovirus exposure and HLA in healthy donors. Profiled with immunoSEQ multiplex PCR; TCRdb holds only in-frame clones, not every one. The table records roughly 98,000 clones, 80% to 90% of them present only once. Sequencing input: PBMCs. The receptors were gathered from a man aged 35 to 55 in good health and CMV-seronegative. Each CDR3 is given with its conserved first and last residue. Only some rows state a clone size, as once, few, many or a class for expanded clones.

j_gene: TRBJ1-1; v_gene: TRBV29-1; abundance: few; CDR3aa: CSVERQGMNTEAFF
j_gene: TRBJ1-1; v_gene: TRBV6-5; abundance: -; CDR3aa: CASTGAHSGTEAFF
j_gene: TRBJ2-3; v_gene: TRBV9; abundance: -; CDR3aa: CASSIQGAGIDTQYF
j_gene: TRBJ1-4; v_gene: TRBV28; abundance: -; CDR3aa: CASMESSKLFF
j_gene: TRBJ2-5; v_gene: TRBV7-9; abundance: -; CDR3aa: CASSPPGTSGETQYF
j_gene: TRBJ1-1; v_gene: TRBV7-9; abundance: -; CDR3aa: CASSLRSNTEALF
j_gene: TRBJ2-7; v_gene: TRBV4-1; abundance: -; CDR3aa: CASSLRTGGYEQYF
j_gene: TRBJ1-1; v_gene: TRBV7-8; abundance: -; CDR3aa: CASGGTGIFGTEAFF
j_gene: TRBJ2-2; v_gene: TRBV4-2; abundance: -; CDR3aa: CASSRFTEGGELFF
j_gene: TRBJ2-2; v_gene: TRBV18; abundance: -; CDR3aa: CASSPGGNTGELFF
j_gene: TRBJ1-1; v_gene: TRBV29-1; abundance: few; CDR3aa: CSVEGAGLAFF
j_gene: TRBJ1-5; v_gene: TRBV28; abundance: -; CDR3aa: CASSPGTASNQPQHF
j_gene: TRBJ2-2; v_gene: TRBV7-9; abundance: once; CDR3aa: CASSPWPGLNTGELFF
j_gene: TRBJ1-2; v_gene: TRBV18; abundance: few; CDR3aa: CASSPGTGGRGYTF
j_gene: TRBJ2-4; v_gene: TRBV5-1; abundance: -; CDR3aa: CASSSPGTGDAKNIQYF
j_gene: TRBJ2-1; v_gene: TRBV7-2; abundance: -; CDR3aa: CASSLTGEPYNEQFF
j_gene: TRBJ2-2; v_gene: TRBV7-2; abundance: -; CDR3aa: CASSLAGGGTGELFF